This passage covers 11 T cell receptor beta chains from one sample sequenced in a study of response to subunit inactivated influenza vaccine. TCRdb reprocessed the RT-PCR reads via MiXCR and lists one record per CDR3 protein. In the table there are over 450,000 distinct CDR3 sequences, about an eighth of which are singletons. The sequencing here drew on PBMCs from blood, taken around seven weeks after vaccination. Receptors were obtained from a man in his fifties or sixties who received an inactivated influenza vaccine.

The chain uses TRBV11-2 and TRBJ2-2; D is possibly TRBD1 (6 bases). The CDR3 totals 14 residues. V lost 7 bases to trimming and J lost 1 base, with 10 bases between them. Germline CDR1 and CDR2: SGHAT and FQNNGV. The CDR3 loop is CASIPTGNTGELFF. In DNA, the CDR3 is TGTGCCAGCATCCCGACAGGGAACACCGGGGAGCTGTTTTTT.

V usage is TRBV5-1 and J usage is TRBJ2-1; D perhaps matches TRBD1 (6 bases). The CDR3 spans 14 residues. CDR1 SGHRS and CDR2 YFSETQ come from the germline V gene. Trimming stripped 0 bases from V and 5 bases from J, with 9 bases between. Written as DNA, the CDR3 is TGCGCCAGCAGCTTGGCCACAGGGAACAATGAGCAGTTCTTC. Residues: CASSLATGNNEQFF.

The chain joins TRBV14 to TRBJ2-7, with 10 bases aligning to TRBD2. There are 16 residues in the CDR3. V trimming: 0 bases; J trimming: 4 bases; junction bases outside the gene matches: 6. Germline V gene lookup returns CDR1 SGHDN and CDR2 FVKESK. Here the CDR3 DNA reads TGTGCCAGCAGCCAAGATCACCTAGCGGGAGAGTACGAGCAGTACTTC. This codes for CASSQDHLAGEYEQYF.

CDR3 sequence: CASSLGLLEGGDETQYF. DNA for the CDR3: TGTGCCAGCAGCTTAGGCTTATTAGAAGGAGGTGATGAGACCCAGTACTTC. The V gene is TRBV13, the J gene TRBJ2-5; D is possibly TRBD2 (5 bases). The ends were cut back, 0 bases at V and 5 bases at J, with 19 bases in the middle. Germline V gene sequence: CDR1 PRHDT, CDR2 FYEKMQ (reference sequence). The CDR3 has 17 residues. Full variable domain (missing parts from reference TRBV13 and TRBJ2-5): AAGVIQSPRHLIKEKRETATLKCYPIPRHDTVYWYQQGPGQDPQFLISFYEKMQSDKGSIPDRFSAQQFSDYHSELNMSSLELGDSALYFCASSLGLLEGGDETQYFGPGTRLLVL.

The chain is built from TRBV7-9 and TRBJ2-2; tentatively, D is TRBD2 (6 bases). Germline V CDR1 and CDR2: SEHNR, FQNEAQ (reference sequence). CDR3 length: 14 residues. Trimming pared 8 bases from V and 1 base from J, leaving 11 bases between. CDR3 in amino acids: CASSRRGNTGELFF. CDR3 nucleotides: TGTGCCAGCTCCCGGCGGGGGAACACCGGGGAGCTGTTTTTT.

The chain employs TRBV19 and TRBJ2-7; 16 nucleotides align to TRBD2. Trimming took 4 bases from V and 2 from J; bases not matched to a gene: 5. The CDR3 loop spans 17 amino acids. Germline values: CDR1 LNHDA, CDR2 SQIVND (reference sequence). CDR3 nucleotide sequence: TGTGCCAGTAGTACCCTTGGGACTAGCGGGAGGGCCTACGAGCAGTACTTC. Its protein is CASSTLGTSGRAYEQYF.

This chain connects TRBV7-9 to TRBJ2-2, with a tentative D call TRBD1 (5 bases). This CDR3 region has 16 residues. Germline CDR1 reads SEHNR; CDR2 reads FQNEAQ (reference sequence). Deletions cut 5 bases from V and 8 bases from J, with 21 bases between. Written as DNA, the CDR3 is TGTGCCAGCAGCACCCGGACACGCTGGGATTCGGGGGAGCTGTTTTTT. Amino acids: CASSTRTRWDSGELFF.

The rearrangement links TRBV4-3 to TRBJ2-5; 10 nucleotides match TRBD2. The CDR3 totals 15 residues. The junction had 3 bases not matched to a gene; V was cut back by 0 bases and J by 5 bases. Germline V lookup: CDR1 LGHNA, CDR2 YSLEER. The CDR3 DNA reads TGCGCCAGCAGCCAAGATCGAGCGGGAGGGGAGACCCAGTACTTC. Translation gives CASSQDRAGGETQYF.

This clonotype has at least ten counts. The CDR3 loop reads CSARNLAGLFTYEQYF. CDR3 in DNA: TGCAGTGCACGGAACCTAGCGGGCCTTTTCACCTACGAGCAGTACTTC. The gene calls are TRBV20-1 and TRBJ2-7, with 8 bases lining up with TRBD2. CDR3 size: 16 residues. The ends lost 6 bases at V and 2 bases at J; junction bases unmatched: 15. Germline CDR1 and CDR2: DFQATT and SNEGSKA (reference sequence).

This clonotype occurred many times. The rearrangement uses TRBV20-1 and TRBJ2-5; D is ambiguous. V gave up 2 bases and J gave up 4 bases, with 11 bases separating them. In germline, CDR1 is DFQATT, CDR2 SNEGSKA (reference sequence). The CDR3 spans 13 residues. CDR3 bases: TGCAGTGCTAGATGGCAGGTTGCAGAGACCCAGTACTTC. The encoded protein is CSARWQVAETQYF.

This clonotype was detected ten times or more. This chain joins TRBV4-3 and TRBJ2-1, with D perhaps TRBD2 (6 bases). Per the germline V gene, CDR1 is LGHNA and CDR2 is YSLEER. The CDR3 is 16 residues long. Trimming removed 1 base at V and 9 bases at J, with 19 bases between. DNA for the CDR3: TGCGCCAGCAGCCAAGTGGGCGGAGGGAGAACTGGTGAGCAGTTCTTC. Encoded protein: CASSQVGGGRTGEQFF.